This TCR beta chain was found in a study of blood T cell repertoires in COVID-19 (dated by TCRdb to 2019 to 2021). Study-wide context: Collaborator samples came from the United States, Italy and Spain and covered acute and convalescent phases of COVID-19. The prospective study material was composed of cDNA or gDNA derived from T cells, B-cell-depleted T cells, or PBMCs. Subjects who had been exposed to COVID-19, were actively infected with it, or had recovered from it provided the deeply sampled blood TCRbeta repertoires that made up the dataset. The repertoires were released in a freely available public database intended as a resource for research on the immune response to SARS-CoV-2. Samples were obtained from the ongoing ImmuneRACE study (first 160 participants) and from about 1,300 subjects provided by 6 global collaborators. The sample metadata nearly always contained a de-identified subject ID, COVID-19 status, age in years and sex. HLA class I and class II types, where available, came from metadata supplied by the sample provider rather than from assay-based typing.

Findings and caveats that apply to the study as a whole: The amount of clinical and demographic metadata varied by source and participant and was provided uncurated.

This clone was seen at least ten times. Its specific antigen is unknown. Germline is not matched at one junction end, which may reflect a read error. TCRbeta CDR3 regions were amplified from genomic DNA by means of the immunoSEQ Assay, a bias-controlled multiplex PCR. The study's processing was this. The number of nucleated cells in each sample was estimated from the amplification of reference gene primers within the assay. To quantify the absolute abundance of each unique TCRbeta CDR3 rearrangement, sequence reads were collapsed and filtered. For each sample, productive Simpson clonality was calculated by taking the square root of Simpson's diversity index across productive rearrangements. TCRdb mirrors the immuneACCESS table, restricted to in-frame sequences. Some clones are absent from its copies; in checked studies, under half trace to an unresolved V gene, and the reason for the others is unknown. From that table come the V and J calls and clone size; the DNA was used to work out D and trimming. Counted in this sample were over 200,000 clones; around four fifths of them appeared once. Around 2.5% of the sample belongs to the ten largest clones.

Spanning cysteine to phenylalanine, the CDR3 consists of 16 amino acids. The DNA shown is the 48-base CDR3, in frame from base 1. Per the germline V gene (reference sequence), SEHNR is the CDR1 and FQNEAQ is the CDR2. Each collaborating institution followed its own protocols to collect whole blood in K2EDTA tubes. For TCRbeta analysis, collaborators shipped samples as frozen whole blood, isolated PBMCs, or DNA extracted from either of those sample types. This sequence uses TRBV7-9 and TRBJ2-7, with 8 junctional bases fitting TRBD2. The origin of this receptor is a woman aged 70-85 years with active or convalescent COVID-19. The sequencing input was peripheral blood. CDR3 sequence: CASSLAGGASRYEQYF. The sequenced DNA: TGTGCCAGCAGCCTAGCCGGGGGGGCGTCGCGGTACGAGCAGTACTTC.